Presented here are 7 T cell receptor beta chains from one specimen sequenced in a study of blood T cell repertoires in COVID-19. Measured with immunoSEQ multiplex PCR; TCRdb has only the in-frame clones, and not every one. The sample has tens of thousands of clones; 88% are singletons. The sequencing sample was made of peripheral blood. The receptors derive from a middle-aged man with acute or convalescent COVID-19.

This CDR3 reads CASSLDLGGRGDGYTF. As DNA, the CDR3 is TGTGCCAGCAGCTTAGATCTGGGGGGGCGCGGCGATGGCTACACCTTC. The chain joins TRBV11-2 to TRBJ1-2, with a possible D match to TRBD1 (6 bases). There are 16 residues in the CDR3. Trimming removed 0 bases at V and 6 bases at J, with 17 bases between. The V gene's germline CDR1 is SGHAT and CDR2 FQNNGV.

This chain links TRBV24-1 with TRBJ2-2, with TRBD1 identical over 7 bases. The CDR3 extends over 15 amino acids. Trimming at V came to 0 bases and at J to 4 bases, leaving 1 base not matched to a gene. Germline CDR1 KGHDR, CDR2 SFDVKD. The DNA of the CDR3 is TGTGCCACCAGTGATTTGTGGGACAGCACCGGGGAGCTGTTTTTT. Translated: CATSDLWDSTGELFF.

The rearrangement links TRBV6-5 to TRBJ2-1, with D uncertain. The CDR3 is made up of 15 amino acids. V gave up 0 bases and J gave up 2 bases, with 8 bases separating them. Germline V lookup: CDR1 MNHEY, CDR2 SVGAGI. The CDR3 region is CASSYSLGPYNEQFF. The CDR3 nucleotides are TGTGCCAGCAGTTACTCGCTTGGGCCCTACAATGAGCAGTTCTTC.

This clone was counted a few times. This chain connects TRBV7-8 to TRBJ1-3; 8 nucleotides agree with TRBD1. This CDR3 region has 17 residues. V gave up 2 bases and J gave up 0 bases; unmatched junction bases: 6. Germline V gives CDR1 SGHVS, CDR2 FQNEAQ. CDR3: CASSLRTGQSSGNTIYF. The CDR3 DNA reads TGTGCCAGCAGCTTACGGACAGGGCAGAGCTCTGGAAACACCATATATTTT.

The sample holds a few counts of this clone. The chain recombines TRBV6-5 with TRBJ2-5; 8 bases match TRBD1. The J segment lost 7 bases and the V segment lost 8 bases, leaving 12 bases of the junction unmatched. Per the germline V gene, CDR1 is MNHEY and CDR2 is SVGAGI. The CDR3 spans 14 residues. In DNA, the CDR3 is TGTGCCAGCGGGGTGGACGCTGGGACAGGGACCCAGTACTTC. This translates into CASGVDAGTGTQYF.

This clone showed up just a few times. The chain employs TRBV3-1 (or the pseudogene TRBV3-2) and TRBJ2-6; D may be TRBD1 (6 bases). This CDR3 is built from 15 residues. CDR1 and CDR2 from the germline V gene are LGHDT and YNNKEL (reference sequence). Trimming pared 6 bases from V and 4 bases from J, leaving 13 bases between. This CDR3 reads CASSPTGKGANVLTF. The CDR3 bases are TGTGCCAGCAGTCCTACAGGGAAAGGGGCCAACGTCCTGACTTTC.

The V and J genes are TRBV6-5 and TRBJ2-1; 7 nucleotides align to TRBD2. In germline, CDR1 is MNHEY, CDR2 SVGAGI. Germline trimming cut 4 bases from V and 9 bases from J; bases unmatched to any gene: 15. The CDR3 consists of 16 residues. Here the CDR3 DNA reads TGTGCCAGCAGTTCCGTTATAGCGGGCTCCCGGGGTGAGCAGTTCTTC. This translates into CASSSVIAGSRGEQFF.